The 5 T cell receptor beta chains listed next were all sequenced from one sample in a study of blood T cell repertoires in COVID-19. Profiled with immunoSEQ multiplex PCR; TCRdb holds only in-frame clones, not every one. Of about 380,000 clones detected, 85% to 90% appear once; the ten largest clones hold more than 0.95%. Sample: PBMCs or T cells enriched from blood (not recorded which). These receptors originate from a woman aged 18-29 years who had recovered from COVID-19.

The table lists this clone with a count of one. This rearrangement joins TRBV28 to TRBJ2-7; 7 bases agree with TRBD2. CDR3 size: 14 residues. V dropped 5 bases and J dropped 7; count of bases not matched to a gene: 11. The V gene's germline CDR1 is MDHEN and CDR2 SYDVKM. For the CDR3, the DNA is TGTGCCAGCAGTACCGGGCAGGGAGCGGGGGAGCAGTACTTC. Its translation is CASSTGQGAGEQYF.

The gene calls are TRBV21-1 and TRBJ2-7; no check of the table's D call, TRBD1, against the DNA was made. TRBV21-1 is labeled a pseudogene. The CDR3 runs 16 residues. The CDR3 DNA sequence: TGTGCCAGCAGCCCTCGGGACAGGGGAGGAACCTACGAGCAGTACTTC. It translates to CASSPRDRGGTYEQYF.

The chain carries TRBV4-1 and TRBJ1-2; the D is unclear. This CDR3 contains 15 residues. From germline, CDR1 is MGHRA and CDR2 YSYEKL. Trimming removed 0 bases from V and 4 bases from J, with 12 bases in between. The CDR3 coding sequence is TGCGCCAGCAGCCAAGAAATCCCAGGACTCTATGGCTACACCTTC. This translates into CASSQEIPGLYGYTF.

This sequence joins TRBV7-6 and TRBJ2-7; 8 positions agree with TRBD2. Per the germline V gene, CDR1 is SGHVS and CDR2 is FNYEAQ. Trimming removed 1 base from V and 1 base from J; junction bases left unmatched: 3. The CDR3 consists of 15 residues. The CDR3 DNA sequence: TGTGCCAGCAGCTTAGGAGCGGGGGCTTCCTACGAGCAGTACTTC. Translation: CASSLGAGASYEQYF.

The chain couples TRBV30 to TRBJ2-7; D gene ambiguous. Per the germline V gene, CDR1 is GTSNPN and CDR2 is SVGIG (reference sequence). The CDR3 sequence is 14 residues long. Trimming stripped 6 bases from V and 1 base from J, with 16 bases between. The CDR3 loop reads CACLIVSRSYEQYF. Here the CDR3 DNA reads TGTGCCTGTCTAATTGTGTCCCGTTCCTACGAGCAGTACTTC.